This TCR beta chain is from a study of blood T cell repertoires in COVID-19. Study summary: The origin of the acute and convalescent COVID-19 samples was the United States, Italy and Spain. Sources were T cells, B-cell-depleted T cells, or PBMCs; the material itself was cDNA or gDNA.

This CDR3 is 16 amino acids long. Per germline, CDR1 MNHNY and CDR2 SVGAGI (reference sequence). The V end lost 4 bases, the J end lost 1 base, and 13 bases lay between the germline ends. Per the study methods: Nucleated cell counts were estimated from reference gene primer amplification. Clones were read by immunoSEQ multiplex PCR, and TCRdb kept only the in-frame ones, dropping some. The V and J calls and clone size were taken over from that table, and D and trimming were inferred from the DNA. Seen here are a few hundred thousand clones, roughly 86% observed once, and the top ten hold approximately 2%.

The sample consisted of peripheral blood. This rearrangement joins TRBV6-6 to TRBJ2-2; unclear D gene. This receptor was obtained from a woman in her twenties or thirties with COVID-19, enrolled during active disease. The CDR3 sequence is CASSLVRAKNTGELFF. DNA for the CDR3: TGTGCCAGCAGTTTAGTCAGAGCGAAGAACACCGGGGAGCTGTTTTTT.